These 27 T cell receptor beta chains were all obtained from the same sample, sequenced in a study of shared clonotypes between healthy human individuals. The repertoire was sequenced with immunoSEQ multiplex PCR; TCRdb's copy has only in-frame clones and lacks some. The table shows about 510,000 clones, with 70% to 80% occurring only once. The sequenced material came from PBMCs. The receptors come from a woman between 40 and 50 years old in good health. Some clones in this sample may be carry-over from other donors' samples.

V usage is TRBV28 and J usage is TRBJ1-5; D gene unclear. CDR1 MDHEN and CDR2 SYDVKM come from the germline V gene. The length of the CDR3 is 15 residues. Trimming removed 6 bases from V and 6 bases from J, with 18 bases in between. The CDR3 spells CASSLLSGRGQPQHF. CDR3 nucleotide sequence: TGTGCCAGCAGCCTTTTGTCGGGTCGGGGTCAGCCCCAGCATTTT.

The V gene is TRBV18, the J gene TRBJ2-7; 11 nucleotides match TRBD2. J gave up 5 bases and V 1 base, and 4 bases lay outside the gene matches. Germline assignment: CDR1 KGHSH and CDR2 LQKENI. There are 15 residues in the CDR3. The CDR3: CASSPRSGRANEQYF. The DNA of the CDR3 is TGTGCCAGCTCACCACGTAGCGGGAGGGCCAACGAGCAGTACTTC.

J is TRBJ1-2 and V is TRBV5-3; maybe TRBD1 (6 bases). TRBV5-3 is classed as an ORF, of uncertain function. The CDR3 contains 13 residues. Trimming took off 8 bases at V and 2 bases at J, with 13 bases between the two ends. CDR3 protein: CASSADSNYGYTF. Here the CDR3 DNA reads TGTGCCAGCAGCGCGGACAGCAACTATGGCTACACCTTC.

The chain employs TRBV9 and TRBJ2-7; 7 bases are shared with TRBD2. CDR3 length: 15 residues. The germline CDR1 and CDR2 sequences are SGDLS and YYNGEE. V lost 4 bases and J lost 0; bases outside the gene matches: 7. In nucleotides, the CDR3 is TGTGCCAGCAGCTCCCAAGCGGGACCCTCCTACGAGCAGTACTTC. As protein: CASSSQAGPSYEQYF.

This clone was detected many times. J is TRBJ2-1 and V is TRBV11-2, with D uncertain. This CDR3 spans 13 amino acids. With 2 bases removed from V and 6 bases from J, the gap between germline ends came to 8 bases. CDR1 and CDR2 from the germline V gene are SGHAT and FQNNGV. CDR3 nucleotides: TGTGCCAGCAGCTTAACGCCTCTCAATGAGCAGTTCTTC. Its translation: CASSLTPLNEQFF.

This chain joins TRBV19 and TRBJ2-7; D not certain. CDR1 is LNHDA, CDR2 SQIVND, per germline (reference sequence). V was shortened by 1 base and J by 2 bases, with 12 bases between the two germline ends. CDR3 length equals 15 residues. CDR3: CASSIVQSAAYEQYF. CDR3 bases: TGTGCCAGTAGTATAGTGCAATCGGCGGCCTACGAGCAGTACTTC. Complete variable domain (other parts from reference TRBV19 and TRBJ2-7): DGGITQSPKYLFRKEGQNVTLSCEQNLNHDAMYWYRQDPGQGLRLIYYSQIVNDFQKGDIAEGYSVSREKKESFPLTVTSAQKNPTAFYLCASSIVQSAAYEQYFGPGTRLTVT.

This rearrangement joins TRBV19 to TRBJ1-1; no clear D gene. Trimming removed 3 bases from V and 0 bases from J, with 8 bases in between. This CDR3 contains 14 residues. CDR1 and CDR2 (germline): LNHDA, SQIVND (reference sequence). The CDR3 DNA reads as TGTGCCAGTAGTATTGGCGTGTTGAACACTGAAGCTTTCTTT. It codes for CASSIGVLNTEAFF.

This chain links TRBV19 with TRBJ2-4; 7 bases are a match to TRBD1. Germline V CDR1 and CDR2: LNHDA, SQIVND (reference sequence). This CDR3 is built from 11 residues. With V trimmed by 8 bases and J by 9 bases, 4 bases remained unmatched. The CDR3 spells CASRQGGIQYF. CDR3 DNA: TGTGCCAGTCGACAGGGTGGCATTCAGTACTTC.

The genes are TRBV18 and TRBJ2-3; D is ambiguous. Trimming pared 5 bases from V and 3 bases from J, leaving 9 bases between. Germline V gene sequence: CDR1 KGHSH, CDR2 LQKENI. The CDR3 is 13 residues long. The CDR3 reads CASSTSGTDTQYF. CDR3 bases: TGTGCCAGCTCAACCTCCGGGACAGATACGCAGTATTTT.

This chain uses TRBV6-5 with TRBJ2-7; D is unresolved. The CDR3 totals 14 residues. Trimming removed 2 bases at V and 2 bases at J, with 10 bases between. CDR1 and CDR2 from the germline V gene are MNHEY and SVGAGI. The CDR3 region is CASSYGGTPYEQYF. The CDR3 coding sequence is TGTGCCAGCAGTTACGGCGGCACCCCCTACGAGCAGTACTTC.

This clone was picked up many times. The chain joins TRBV28 to TRBJ2-5; D might be TRBD1 or TRBD2, each matching 5 bases. Germline-derived CDR1 and CDR2 are MDHEN and SYDVKM. This CDR3 contains 16 residues. The germline V and J ends were trimmed by 5 bases and 5 bases, with 21 bases remaining between them. CDR3 nucleotides: TGTGCCAGCAGTGTCAGTGTGGGGGAGTGGGGGGAGACCCAGTACTTC. This translates into CASSVSVGEWGETQYF.

This clone was picked up a small number of times. This rearrangement joins TRBV11-3 to TRBJ2-5; the D call may be TRBD1 or TRBD2 (7 bases each). V lost 5 bases and J lost 4, with 17 bases in between. Germline CDR1 and CDR2: SGHNT and YENEEA. This CDR3 region has 15 residues. CDR3 residues: CASSPGGGRGETQYF. The CDR3 DNA sequence: TGTGCCAGCAGCCCAGGGGGGGGAAGAGGAGAGACCCAGTACTTC.

This clone was observed once. The CDR3: CAWSVPGLGSETQYF. Here the CDR3 DNA reads TGTGCCTGGAGTGTCCCGGGACTAGGGAGCGAGACCCAGTACTTC. The chain employs TRBV30 and TRBJ2-5, with TRBD2 matching 8 bases. The CDR3 consists of 15 residues. V lost 0 bases to trimming and J lost 5 bases; unmatched junction nucleotides: 8. Germline CDR1 reads GTSNPN; CDR2 reads SVGIG (reference sequence).

The CDR3 here is CASSVTSGAYNEQFF. CDR3 DNA sequence: TGTGCCAGCAGTGTAACTAGCGGGGCATACAATGAGCAGTTCTTC. The chain couples TRBV6-1 to TRBJ2-1; 10 bases fit TRBD2. The germline gives CDR1 MNHNS, CDR2 SASEGT. Unmatched junction bases numbered 4, after V lost 4 bases and J lost 4 bases. The length of the CDR3 is 15 residues.

The chain combines TRBV7-3 with TRBJ1-1; D is possibly TRBD1 (6 bases). CDR3 length: 14 residues. V was cut by 2 bases and J by 5 bases, with 12 bases left in between. CDR1 and CDR2 from the germline V gene are SGHTA and FQGTGA. CDR3 coding DNA: TGTGCCAGCAGCTTAGGAACCCAGGGGACTGAAGCTTTCTTT. The encoded protein is CASSLGTQGTEAFF.

The rearrangement links TRBV6-5 to TRBJ1-1, with D unclear. V lost 5 bases and J 6 bases, leaving 16 bases between the germline ends. This CDR3 has 14 residues. Per germline, CDR1 MNHEY and CDR2 SVGAGI. In DNA, the CDR3 is TGTGCCAGCAGTCCCCCGGAGGGCTCTTCTGAAGCTTTCTTT. Translation gives CASSPPEGSSEAFF.

In its sample, this clone was seen many times. The V call is TRBV29-1, the J call TRBJ2-3; TRBD1 aligns across 9 bases. V gave up 8 bases and J gave up 3 bases; unmatched junction bases: 6. Per germline, CDR1 SQVTM and CDR2 ANQGSEA. This CDR3 has 13 amino acids. As DNA, the CDR3 is TGCAGCTCTCGGACAGGGGTTACAGATACGCAGTATTTT. The encoded protein is CSSRTGVTDTQYF.

The table lists this clone with a count of one. The V and J genes are TRBV12-2 and TRBJ1-5; TRBD1, the D gene given by the table, was not confirmed from the DNA. TRBV12-2 is designated a pseudogene. This CDR3 is 15 amino acids long. CDR3 loop: CASRPRGAGGQPQHF. CDR3 DNA sequence: TGTGCAAGTCGCCCGCGTGGGGCAGGGGGTCAGCCCCAGCATTTT.

As for this clone: Distinct nucleotide sequences in the sample also encode this CDR3. The V and J genes are TRBV5-1 and TRBJ2-7, with a possible D match to TRBD1 (6 bases). Germline V lookup: CDR1 SGHRS, CDR2 YFSETQ. This CDR3 has 15 amino acids. Deletions cut 0 bases from V and 2 bases from J, with 12 bases between. CDR3 in DNA: TGCGCCAGCAGCTTGGGCGCAGGGGAAACCTACGAGCAGTACTTC. The encoded protein is CASSLGAGETYEQYF.

This clone was detected once. The chain uses TRBV5-4 and TRBJ1-2; possible D gene TRBD1, 6 bases. The CDR3 spans 16 residues. The V and J ends lost 4 bases and 5 bases respectively, with 21 bases between them. Per germline, CDR1 SGHNT and CDR2 YYREEE (reference sequence). CDR3 sequence (DNA): TGTGCCAGCAGCACCGGTCGGACAGCCTCCGGTTATGGCTACACCTTC. Protein: CASSTGRTASGYGYTF.

J is TRBJ2-3 and V is TRBV5-1; D unclear. Germline V gene data show CDR1 as SGHRS and CDR2 as YFSETQ. This CDR3 spans 13 amino acids. Trimming took 0 bases from V and 4 from J, leaving 6 bases between them. The CDR3 bases are TGCGCCAGCAGCTTGGTTCCGGCAGATACGCAGTATTTT. Translation: CASSLVPADTQYF.

This chain connects TRBV11-2 to TRBJ2-5; the match to TRBD1 covers 10 bases. V shed 8 bases, J shed 4 bases, and the junction held 7 bases outside the gene matches. The CDR3 covers 14 residues. CDR1 and CDR2 (germline): SGHAT, FQNNGV. Written as DNA, the CDR3 is TGTGCCAGCCGCGAGACAGGGGGCCGAGAGACCCAGTACTTC. Encoded protein: CASRETGGRETQYF.

The J gene is TRBJ1-3, the V gene TRBV18; unclear D gene. Germline V gene lookup returns CDR1 KGHSH and CDR2 LQKENI. V was clipped by 2 bases and J by 6 bases, with 11 bases between them. The CDR3 runs to 14 residues. CDR3 DNA: TGTGCCAGCTCACCAACCCTGAGCGAAAACACCATATATTTT. Amino acid sequence: CASSPTLSENTIYF.

This chain links TRBV5-8 with TRBJ2-7; TRBD2 agrees at 14 bases. V lost 4 bases, J lost 7 bases, and 7 bases stayed unmatched. Looked up from germline, CDR1 is SGHTS and CDR2 is YDEGEE. The CDR3 consists of 15 residues. In DNA form, the CDR3 reads TGTGCCAGCAGCCTTGGACTAGCGGGAGGCGGGGAGCAGTACTTC. Translating it yields CASSLGLAGGGEQYF.

This chain uses TRBV5-1 with TRBJ2-7; 8 bases map to TRBD2. The length of the CDR3 is 16 residues. The J segment lost 2 bases and the V segment lost 6 bases, leaving 13 bases of the junction unmatched. Germline V lookup: CDR1 SGHRS, CDR2 YFSETQ. The CDR3 loop reads CASTPLPTSDTYEQYF. In DNA form, the CDR3 reads TGCGCCAGCACACCCCTCCCGACTAGCGATACCTACGAGCAGTACTTC.

A word on this clone: The junction departs from the called germline gene at one end, perhaps through a read error. This rearrangement joins TRBV7-7 to TRBJ2-7, with TRBD2 identical over 8 bases. The CDR3 contains 16 residues. Germline V CDR1 and CDR2: SSHAT, FNYEAQ (reference sequence). This chain's CDR3 is CASSDRTSRRGCEQYF. CDR3 coding DNA: TGTGCTAGCAGCGACCGGACTAGCAGACGGGGCTGCGAGCAGTACTTC.

The genes are TRBV28 and TRBJ2-7, with 11 bases fitting TRBD2. The CDR3 totals 15 residues. Looked up from germline, CDR1 is MDHEN and CDR2 is SYDVKM. The ends lost 7 bases at V and 3 bases at J; junction bases unmatched: 8. CDR3 nucleotides: TGTGCCAGCACCCCGACTAGCGGGGCCCGCTACGAGCAGTACTTC. Its protein product is CASTPTSGARYEQYF. The full variable domain, its missing parts supplied by reference TRBV28 and TRBJ2-7, is DVKVTQSSRYLVKRTGEKVFLECVQDMDHENMFWYRQDPGLGLRLIYFSYDVKMKEKGDIPEGYSVSREKKERFSLILESASTNQTSMYLCASTPTSGARYEQYFGPGTRLTVT.